These 30 T cell receptor beta chains share one sample of origin, sequenced in a study of cytomegalovirus exposure and HLA in healthy donors. Profiling relied on immunoSEQ multiplex PCR, and the TCRdb table lists in-frame clones only, not all of them. The sample gives about 130,000 clones, roughly 91% of which show up once; around 3.3% is in the top ten. Sequencing was performed on PBMCs. All receptors come from a man aged 25 to 45 in good health and CMV-seronegative.

V gene TRBV6-5 combines with J gene TRBJ1-3; D is uncertain. CDR1 and CDR2 from the germline V gene are MNHEY and SVGAGI. The V end lost 0 bases, the J end lost 3 bases, and 6 bases lay between the germline ends. This CDR3 contains 14 residues. Here the CDR3 DNA reads TGTGCCAGCAGTTACTCGTTTAGTGGAAACACCATATATTTT. Translation gives CASSYSFSGNTIYF.

This chain links TRBV11-2 with TRBJ2-5; D ambiguous. The CDR3 consists of 13 residues. Trimming removed 2 bases from V and 12 bases from J, with 16 bases in between. CDR1 and CDR2 from the germline V gene are SGHAT and FQNNGV. The CDR3: CASSLTPIGDKYF. CDR3 DNA: TGTGCCAGCAGCTTAACCCCCATTGGTGACAAGTACTTC.

The chain couples TRBV11-2 to TRBJ2-1, with 13 bases matching TRBD2. The CDR3 loop spans 15 amino acids. V lost 3 bases and J lost 9; bases outside the gene matches: 5. Germline lookup yields CDR1 SGHAT and CDR2 FQNNGV. For the CDR3, the DNA is TGTGCCAGCAGCTTCAGACTAGCGGGGGGCTCTGAGCAGTTCTTC. This translates into CASSFRLAGGSEQFF.

The chain joins TRBV13 to TRBJ2-1, with D tentatively TRBD2 (5 bases). The CDR3 covers 12 residues. V lost 2 bases and J lost 12, with 11 bases in between. Germline assignment: CDR1 PRHDT and CDR2 FYEKMQ (reference sequence). CDR3: CASSLRPAGQFF. For the CDR3, the DNA is TGTGCCAGCAGCTTACGGCCGGCGGGGCAGTTCTTC.

The V gene is TRBV5-6, the J gene TRBJ2-7; no clear D gene. The CDR3 has 12 amino acids. Germline V gene data show CDR1 as SGHDT and CDR2 as YYEEEE. V gave up 2 bases and J gave up 3 bases, with 6 bases separating them. The CDR3 DNA follows: TGTGCCAGCAGCTTCACAGACTACGAGCAGTACTTC. Amino acids: CASSFTDYEQYF.

The CDR3 coding sequence is TGTGCCAGCACCCAGACGGGTATGGGTCTCTATGGCTACACCTTC. It is translated as CASTQTGMGLYGYTF. V gene TRBV9 combines with J gene TRBJ1-2; D remains ambiguous. The CDR3 runs to 15 residues. V was shortened by 6 bases and J by 4 bases, with 19 bases between the two germline ends. CDR1 and CDR2 (germline): SGDLS, YYNGEE. Looking up the rest from reference TRBV9 and TRBJ1-2 gives the full variable domain: DSGVTQTPKHLITATGQRVTLRCSPRSGDLSVYWYQQSLDQGLQFLIQYYNGEERAKGNILERFSAQQFPDLHSELNLSSLELGDSALYFCASTQTGMGLYGYTFGSGTRLTVV.

The rearrangement links TRBV6-1 to TRBJ1-1; D ambiguous. CDR1 MNHNS and CDR2 SASEGT come from the germline V gene. Trimming left V 8 bases short and J 3 bases short, with 16 bases between. There are 14 residues in the CDR3. CDR3 amino acids: CASPAAGLDTEAFF. The CDR3 bases are TGTGCCAGCCCCGCGGCGGGTCTGGACACTGAAGCTTTCTTT.

The genes are TRBV4-1 and TRBJ1-1, with 7 bases lining up with TRBD1. CDR1 and CDR2 (germline): MGHRA, YSYEKL. Germline trimming cut 3 bases from V and 2 bases from J; bases unmatched to any gene: 9. The CDR3 loop spans 16 amino acids. CDR3 sequence reads: CASSQAEGQSNTEAFF. CDR3 in DNA: TGCGCCAGCAGCCAGGCGGAGGGACAGTCAAACACTGAAGCTTTCTTT.

V usage is TRBV27 and J usage is TRBJ2-7, with D perhaps TRBD1 (6 bases). The CDR3 has 14 amino acids. Trimming took 2 bases from V and 2 from J, leaving 10 bases between them. Germline CDR1 reads MNHEY; CDR2 reads SMNVEV (reference sequence). DNA for the CDR3: TGTGCCAGCAGTTTACAGGGACAAGCCTACGAGCAGTACTTC. This encodes CASSLQGQAYEQYF.

The rearrangement uses TRBV5-6 and TRBJ2-5, with 15 bases identical to TRBD2. The CDR3 is made up of 14 amino acids. Unmatched junction bases numbered 5, after V lost 9 bases and J lost 5 bases. Germline V gene sequence: CDR1 SGHDT, CDR2 YYEEEE. The DNA for the CDR3 is TGTGCCACCGGGACTAGCGGGGGGCGGGAGACCCAGTACTTC. Translation gives CATGTSGGRETQYF.

This rearrangement joins TRBV29-1 to TRBJ2-3; unclear D gene. The ends were cut back, 3 bases at V and 0 bases at J, with 7 bases in the middle. This CDR3 region has 13 residues. CDR1 is SQVTM, CDR2 ANQGSEA, per germline. CDR3 residues: CSVDVQSTDTQYF. In DNA form, the CDR3 reads TGCAGCGTTGACGTGCAGAGCACAGATACGCAGTATTTT.

The chain joins TRBV11-3 to TRBJ2-1, with D possibly TRBD2 on 6 matching bases. Trimming took 2 bases from V and 9 from J, leaving 17 bases between them. Per the germline V gene, CDR1 is SGHNT and CDR2 is YENEEA. The CDR3 consists of 15 residues. CDR3 bases: TGTGCCAGCAGCTTAAACCGGGACTGGGGTGGTGAGCAGTTCTTC. Encoded protein: CASSLNRDWGGEQFF.

J is TRBJ2-7 and V is TRBV11-2, with D unresolved. Germline V gives CDR1 SGHAT, CDR2 FQNNGV. Trimming shortened V by 5 bases and J by 4 bases, and 27 bases separated the two germline ends. The CDR3 has 18 residues. The CDR3 DNA reads TGTGCCAGCAGCCTTTATAAGTTAATCATTCACAATACGTACGAGCAGTACTTC. Residues: CASSLYKLIIHNTYEQYF. Complete variable domain (other parts from reference TRBV11-2 and TRBJ2-7): EAGVAQSPRYKIIEKRQSVAFWCNPISGHATLYWYQQILGQGPKLLIQFQNNGVVDDSQLPKDRFSAERLKGVDSTLKIQPAKLEDSAVYLCASSLYKLIIHNTYEQYFGPGTRLTVT.

The CDR3 region has the DNA TGTGCCAGCAGCTTAGGGGGACAGGGGGTGTGGAATTCACCCCTCCACTTT. As protein: CASSLGGQGVWNSPLHF. The rearrangement joins TRBV11-2 to TRBJ1-6; 11 bases map to TRBD1. The V and J ends lost 1 base and 7 bases, in that order; junction bases with no gene match: 6. The germline CDR1 and CDR2 sequences are SGHAT and FQNNGV. This CDR3 has 17 amino acids.

J is TRBJ1-1 and V is TRBV25-1, with D uncertain. Trimming removed 1 base from V and 1 base from J, with 4 bases in between. CDR1 is MGHDK and CDR2 is SYGVNS in the germline V gene. The CDR3 extends over 13 amino acids. CDR3 amino acids: CASSESWNTEAFF. The CDR3, as DNA: TGTGCCAGCAGTGAATCTTGGAACACTGAAGCTTTCTTT. Variable domain in full (rest from reference TRBV25-1 and TRBJ1-1): EADIYQTPRYLVIGTGKKITLECSQTMGHDKMYWYQQDPGMELHLIHYSYGVNSTEKGDLSSESTVSRIRTEHFPLTLESARPSHTSQYLCASSESWNTEAFFGQGTRLTVV.

The genes are TRBV2 and TRBJ2-5; D is perhaps TRBD2 (5 bases). Per germline, CDR1 SNHLY and CDR2 FYNNEI. This CDR3 is built from 12 residues. V was shortened by 3 bases and J by 4 bases, with 6 bases between the two germline ends. The CDR3 here is CASSDGGETQYF. The DNA of the CDR3 is TGTGCCAGCAGTGACGGAGGAGAGACCCAGTACTTC. Full variable domain (remainder filled in from reference TRBV2 and TRBJ2-5): EPEVTQTPSHQVTQMGQEVILRCVPISNHLYFYWYRQILGQKVEFLVSFYNNEISEKSEIFDDQFSVERPDGSNFTLKIRSTKLEDSAMYFCASSDGGETQYFGPGTRLLVL.

This clone was observed a few times. The chain joins TRBV2 to TRBJ1-4; perhaps TRBD1 as D (5 bases). V lost 5 bases to trimming and J lost 3 bases, with 10 bases between them. Germline V gives CDR1 SNHLY, CDR2 FYNNEI. This CDR3 has 14 amino acids. The CDR3 DNA sequence: TGTGCCAGCAGTTCAGGGTTGGCTAATGAAAAACTGTTTTTT. It translates to CASSSGLANEKLFF. The full variable domain, rest sourced from reference TRBV2 and TRBJ1-4, is EPEVTQTPSHQVTQMGQEVILRCVPISNHLYFYWYRQILGQKVEFLVSFYNNEISEKSEIFDDQFSVERPDGSNFTLKIRSTKLEDSAMYFCASSSGLANEKLFFGSGTQLSVL.

This clone was found once. The rearrangement links TRBV4-2 to TRBJ1-1; D gene uncertain. CDR3 size: 14 residues. Germline CDR1 and CDR2: LGHNA and YNFKEQ. The germline V and J ends were trimmed by 1 base and 0 bases, with 6 bases remaining between them. The CDR3 DNA sequence: TGTGCCAGCAGCCAAGGAGGGATGAACACTGAAGCTTTCTTT. As protein: CASSQGGMNTEAFF.

The chain's CDR3 is CASINSYTEAFF. The CDR3 nucleotides are TGTGCCAGCATAAATTCGTACACTGAAGCTTTCTTT. V gene TRBV27 combines with J gene TRBJ1-1, with D unresolved. Between the trimmed V and J ends, which lost 7 bases and 3 bases, there was a span of 9 bases. This CDR3 region has 12 residues. CDR1 and CDR2 from the germline V gene are MNHEY and SMNVEV (reference sequence).

The chain is built from TRBV7-9 and TRBJ2-2, with a tentative D call TRBD2 (5 bases). Trimming stripped 2 bases from V and 4 bases from J, with 23 bases between. Germline V gives CDR1 SEHNR, CDR2 FQNEAQ (reference sequence). The CDR3 has 19 amino acids. The CDR3 loop is CASSLSWRSVRVSTGELFF. Written as DNA, the CDR3 is TGTGCCAGCAGCTTAAGTTGGAGGTCAGTTCGGGTCAGCACCGGGGAGCTGTTTTTT.

J is TRBJ2-5 and V is TRBV6-5; TRBD2 agrees at 11 bases. The CDR3 runs 15 residues. V gave up 4 bases and J gave up 5 bases; unmatched junction bases: 6. Germline V gene data show CDR1 as MNHEY and CDR2 as SVGAGI. The CDR3, as DNA: TGTGCCAGCAGTTTTAGCGGGGGGGATTTGGAGACCCAGTACTTC. Protein product: CASSFSGGDLETQYF.

This chain links TRBV6-6 with TRBJ1-5; D is perhaps TRBD1 (5 bases). The V and J ends lost 7 bases and 11 bases respectively, with 12 bases between them. The CDR3 totals 11 residues. Per germline, CDR1 MNHNY and CDR2 SVGAGI (reference sequence). For the CDR3, the DNA is TGTGCCAGCACCTTAGGAGGGGCCCAGCATTTT. This translates into CASTLGGAQHF.

In its sample, this clone was seen once. In nucleotides, the CDR3 is TGCAGCGTTGTCTCGACAGCAGATACGCAGTATTTT. It codes for CSVVSTADTQYF. The chain uses TRBV29-1 and TRBJ2-3, with D possibly TRBD1 on 5 matching bases. Trimming left V 4 bases short and J 4 bases short, with 9 bases between. The CDR3 totals 12 residues. The germline CDR1 and CDR2 sequences are SQVTM and ANQGSEA.

This clone has a single count. In DNA form, the CDR3 reads TGTGCCAGCAGCCTCCCGGGACAGACCACAGAGACCCAGTACTTC. Amino acid sequence: CASSLPGQTTETQYF. The rearrangement links TRBV7-9 to TRBJ2-5; TRBD1 matches at 7 bases. The V gene's germline CDR1 is SEHNR and CDR2 FQNEAQ (reference sequence). This CDR3 has 15 amino acids. V lost 5 bases, J lost 4 bases, and 10 bases stayed unmatched.

Here the CDR3 DNA reads TGTGCCAGCAGCCCGGTTAGCACAGATACGCAGTATTTT. The encoded protein is CASSPVSTDTQYF. The chain employs TRBV7-9 and TRBJ2-3, with D hard to call. The CDR3 has 13 amino acids. The V and J ends lost 5 bases and 0 bases respectively, with 6 bases between them. CDR1 and CDR2 (germline): SEHNR, FQNEAQ (reference sequence).

This clone showed up just a few times. The V call is TRBV2, the J call TRBJ1-5; 7 bases are shared with TRBD1. V was pared by 3 bases and J by 5 bases, with 7 bases of the junction left unmatched. CDR1 and CDR2 from the germline V gene are SNHLY and FYNNEI. This CDR3 contains 15 residues. Written as DNA, the CDR3 is TGTGCCAGCAGTGATCTGGGACAGTGGGATCAGCCCCAGCATTTT. Translation: CASSDLGQWDQPQHF. Variable domain in full (rest from reference TRBV2 and TRBJ1-5): EPEVTQTPSHQVTQMGQEVILRCVPISNHLYFYWYRQILGQKVEFLVSFYNNEISEKSEIFDDQFSVERPDGSNFTLKIRSTKLEDSAMYFCASSDLGQWDQPQHFGDGTRLSIL.

The J gene is TRBJ2-2, the V gene TRBV4-3; 11 bases line up with TRBD1. CDR3 length: 16 amino acids. Germline loops: CDR1 LGHNA, CDR2 YSLEER. The trim removed 3 bases at V and 3 bases at J, leaving 3 bases unmatched. The CDR3 DNA reads TGCGCCAGCAGCCAGGACAGGGGGCTTGACACCGGGGAGCTGTTTTTT. It yields the protein CASSQDRGLDTGELFF.

The chain uses TRBV5-1 and TRBJ2-2; possible D gene TRBD2, 6 bases. Per the germline V gene, CDR1 is SGHRS and CDR2 is YFSETQ. V dropped 4 bases and J dropped 5 bases, with 18 bases sitting between them. The CDR3 is 16 amino acids. In DNA, the CDR3 is TGCGCCAGCAGCCAAGGATTTCGTGGAGGGACCGGGGAGCTGTTTTTT. Translated: CASSQGFRGGTGELFF.

CDR3 nucleotide sequence: TGTGCCAGCAGTTCGGGACAGGGTATGAGCTCCTATAATTCACCCCTCCACTTT. This codes for CASSSGQGMSSYNSPLHF. This rearrangement joins TRBV28 to TRBJ1-6; 9 positions match TRBD1. Germline CDR1 and CDR2: MDHEN and SYDVKM. This CDR3 spans 18 amino acids. Unmatched junction bases numbered 7, after V lost 4 bases and J lost 0 bases.

The chain employs TRBV11-2 and TRBJ2-5; TRBD2 matches 12 bases. The CDR3 covers 16 residues. Germline V gene data show CDR1 as SGHAT and CDR2 as FQNNGV. The J segment lost 8 bases and the V segment lost 4 bases, leaving 11 bases of the junction unmatched. Written as DNA, the CDR3 is TGTGCCAGCAGCTCGAAGACTAGCGGGGGACCCGCCACCCAGTACTTC. It is translated as CASSSKTSGGPATQYF. The entire variable domain, with the rest obtained from reference TRBV11-2 and TRBJ2-5, is as follows: EAGVAQSPRYKIIEKRQSVAFWCNPISGHATLYWYQQILGQGPKLLIQFQNNGVVDDSQLPKDRFSAERLKGVDSTLKIQPAKLEDSAVYLCASSSKTSGGPATQYFGPGTRLLVL.